Shown below are 21 T cell receptor beta chains from a single sample sequenced in a study of vaccination and CD4 T cells after COVID-19. The antigens of these receptors remain unknown. Cultured CD4+ T-cell DNA underwent Oncomine TCR Beta short-read sequencing. MiXCR was run by TCRdb on the PCR reads, yielding one entry per CDR3 protein. The sample holds approximately 17,000 distinct CDR3 sequences, about 59% seen once. As to time point: late sampling 161 to 241 days after vaccination in a few convalescent patients. Treatment given: roughly ten-day PBMC culture with coronavirus spike peptide pools or control peptides (ViraFEST assay). The sample here was CD4+ T cells from blood, cultured in vitro, taken about 7 months after SARS-CoV-2 vaccination. These receptors were taken from a human donor who had recovered from COVID-19.

This clonotype was seen only once. The rearrangement uses TRBV20-1 and TRBJ1-6; 8 bases align to TRBD1. The CDR3 spans 15 residues. V dropped 1 base and J dropped 4; count of bases not matched to a gene: 3. Per the germline V gene, CDR1 is DFQATT and CDR2 is SNEGSKA (reference sequence). The DNA of the CDR3 is TGCAGTGCTAGAGCTCAGGGGGCTTATAATTCACCCCTCCACTTT. This gives the protein CSARAQGAYNSPLHF.

The genes are TRBV6-5 and TRBJ2-3; perhaps TRBD2 as D (6 bases). Trimming took 2 bases from V and 1 from J, leaving 10 bases between them. CDR1 MNHEY and CDR2 SVGAGI come from the germline V gene. The CDR3 has 15 amino acids. The CDR3 bases are TGTGCCAGCAGTTACAGGTGGGGGGGCACAGATACGCAGTATTTT. It translates to CASSYRWGGTDTQYF.

V gene TRBV7-8 combines with J gene TRBJ2-5; D possibly corresponds to TRBD1 (5 bases). The V gene lost 3 bases and the J gene lost 3 bases, with 8 bases spanning the gap. The CDR3 spans 13 residues. Germline V lookup: CDR1 SGHVS, CDR2 FQNEAQ. CDR3 sequence: CASSLGQKETQYF. CDR3 DNA sequence: TGTGCCAGCAGCTTGGGGCAGAAAGAGACCCAGTACTTC.

The CDR3 loop is CASSLAGRGGTEAFF. DNA of the CDR3: TGTGCCAGCAGTTTAGCAGGGCGGGGTGGCACTGAAGCTTTCTTT. The chain recombines TRBV27 with TRBJ1-1; possibly TRBD1 for D (5 bases). The CDR3 has 15 amino acids. The germline gives CDR1 MNHEY, CDR2 SMNVEV (reference sequence). The V and J ends lost 2 bases and 4 bases respectively, with 14 bases between them.

This chain joins TRBV6-1 and TRBJ1-6; possibly TRBD1 for D (6 bases). The CDR3 is 14 residues long. CDR1 is MNHNS and CDR2 is SASEGT in the germline V gene. The V end lost 5 bases, the J end lost 13 bases, and 18 bases lay between the germline ends. CDR3 protein: CASSLRRTAHPLHF. DNA of the CDR3: TGTGCCAGCAGTCTCCGAAGGACAGCCCACCCCCTCCACTTT.

J is TRBJ1-6 and V is TRBV7-9; possible D gene TRBD1, 6 bases. CDR3 length equals 14 residues. The V end lost 7 bases, the J end lost 8 bases, and 15 bases lay between the germline ends. Germline V gives CDR1 SEHNR, CDR2 FQNEAQ (reference sequence). This CDR3 reads CASTYRGAYSPLHF. The CDR3 nucleotides are TGTGCCAGCACCTATCGGGGGGCGTATTCACCCCTCCACTTT.

The V gene is TRBV10-3, the J gene TRBJ2-3; TRBD1 agrees at 9 bases. CDR3 length equals 15 residues. In germline, CDR1 is ENHRY, CDR2 SYGVKD. Losses at the gene ends were 7 bases for V and 6 bases for J; bases not matched to a gene: 11. CDR3 coding DNA: TGTGCCATCAATAATCCGGGACAGGGTAGGGATACGCAGTATTTT. It specifies CAINNPGQGRDTQYF.

In this sample, this clonotype turned up once. The chain couples TRBV7-6 to TRBJ2-5; D might be TRBD1 or TRBD2, each matching 5 bases. The CDR3 contains 15 residues. The germline CDR1 and CDR2 sequences are SGHVS and FNYEAQ. The V gene lost 2 bases and the J gene lost 5 bases, with 15 bases spanning the gap. The CDR3 reads CASSLTVQGGETQYF. The CDR3 DNA is TGTGCCAGCAGCTTAACGGTGCAGGGCGGGGAGACCCAGTACTTC.

The CDR3 DNA follows: TGCGCCAGCAGCTCCATAGCGTACCAAGAGACCCAGTACTTC. Its protein is CASSSIAYQETQYF. The J gene is TRBJ2-5, the V gene TRBV5-1; perhaps TRBD2 as D (5 bases). The CDR3 runs 14 residues. V was cut by 3 bases and J by 0 bases, with 9 bases left in between. The V gene's germline CDR1 is SGHRS and CDR2 YFSETQ.

The J gene is TRBJ2-7, the V gene TRBV6-2 or TRBV6-3; D not resolved. This CDR3 spans 13 amino acids. V shed 6 bases and J shed 2 bases, with 11 bases lying between them. The germline V gene has CDR1 MNHEY and CDR2 SVGEGT. The CDR3 spells CASSLGPTYEQYF. The CDR3 nucleotides read TGTGCCAGCAGCCTGGGTCCAACCTACGAGCAGTACTTC.

This clonotype has a single count. This chain joins TRBV29-1 and TRBJ2-6; no firm D call. The CDR3 length is 12 residues. The germline CDR1 and CDR2 sequences are SQVTM and ANQGSEA. V shed 2 bases and J shed 2 bases, with 1 base lying between them. The CDR3 sequence: CSVETGANVLTF. DNA for the CDR3: TGCAGCGTTGAAACTGGGGCCAACGTCCTGACTTTC.

V usage is TRBV6-1 and J usage is TRBJ1-5; D remains unclear. Germline loops: CDR1 MNHNS, CDR2 SASEGT. CDR3 length equals 14 residues. Trimming took off 7 bases at V and 2 bases at J, with 12 bases between the two ends. The CDR3 region has the DNA TGTGCCAGCACCCATCGGGCGGGCAATCAGCCCCAGCATTTT. Protein sequence: CASTHRAGNQPQHF.

The gene calls are TRBV19 and TRBJ1-2; TRBD1 is a possible D gene (5 bases). CDR3 length: 13 amino acids. V was cut by 3 bases and J by 7 bases, with 12 bases left in between. The V gene's germline CDR1 is LNHDA and CDR2 SQIVND (reference sequence). The CDR3 region has the DNA TGTGCCAGTAGTATCGCGTGGGGCGGTGGCTACACCTTC. Translating it yields CASSIAWGGGYTF.

Remarks on this clonotype: With a much larger clone just one base away, this may be a read error. The chain employs TRBV7-3 and TRBJ2-5, with unresolved D. CDR3 length: 12 amino acids. CDR1 SGHTA and CDR2 FQGTGA come from the germline V gene. DNA for the CDR3: TGTGCCAGCAGCTTCAGAGGAGAGGCCCAGTACTTC. This gives the protein CASSFRGEAQYF. Full variable domain (outside the CDR3, taken from reference TRBV7-3 and TRBJ2-5): GAGVSQTPSNKVTEKGKYVELRCDPISGHTALYWYRQSLGQGPEFLIYFQGTGAADDSGLPNDRFFAVRPEGSVSTLKIQRTERGDSAVYLCASSFRGEAQYFGPGTRLLVL.

V gene TRBV19 combines with J gene TRBJ2-7; 9 bases are a match to TRBD2. CDR1 is LNHDA and CDR2 is SQIVND in the germline V gene (reference sequence). CDR3 length: 16 residues. Losses at the gene ends were 4 bases for V and 3 bases for J; bases not matched to a gene: 10. The CDR3 nucleotides read TGTGCCAGTAGTAGCGGGGGGGCGACCAGCTTCTACGAGCAGTACTTC. This translates into CASSSGGATSFYEQYF. Using reference TRBV19 and TRBJ2-7 for the parts outside the CDR3, the full variable domain is DGGITQSPKYLFRKEGQNVTLSCEQNLNHDAMYWYRQDPGQGLRLIYYSQIVNDFQKGDIAEGYSVSREKKESFPLTVTSAQKNPTAFYLCASSSGGATSFYEQYFGPGTRLTVT.

This clonotype was seen a few times. The V and J genes are TRBV24-1 and TRBJ1-1; D is unresolved. The V end lost 4 bases, the J end lost 8 bases, and 10 bases lay between the germline ends. CDR3 size: 12 residues. CDR1 and CDR2 from the germline V gene are KGHDR and SFDVKD. The DNA for the CDR3 is TGTGCCACCAGTGACGCAGTCTCCGAAGCTTTCTTT. Protein sequence: CATSDAVSEAFF.

The chain recombines TRBV28 with TRBJ1-2; no definite D call. The CDR3 spans 14 residues. Germline V CDR1 and CDR2: MDHEN, SYDVKM. With 7 bases removed from V and 4 bases from J, the gap between germline ends came to 16 bases. The CDR3 here is CASNPPGGGYGYTF. CDR3 sequence (DNA): TGTGCCAGCAACCCCCCGGGAGGCGGCTATGGCTACACCTTC.

The J gene is TRBJ2-1, the V gene TRBV25-1; TRBD2 matches 8 bases. V shed 1 base and J 1 base; nucleotides not matched to a gene: 3. The CDR3 length is 16 residues. Germline lookup yields CDR1 MGHDK and CDR2 SYGVNS. CDR3 loop: CASSEWSSGSYNEQFF. The CDR3 nucleotides are TGTGCCAGCAGTGAATGGTCTAGCGGGTCCTACAATGAGCAGTTCTTC.

J is TRBJ1-5 and V is TRBV24-1; 8 bases line up with TRBD1. Germline values: CDR1 KGHDR, CDR2 SFDVKD. V gave up 11 bases and J gave up 1 base; unmatched junction bases: 21. The CDR3 contains 19 residues. CDR3: CASRGPTSVWLFSNQPQHF. CDR3 nucleotides: TGTGCCAGCAGGGGGCCTACTTCGGTGTGGCTCTTCAGCAATCAGCCCCAGCATTTT.

The genes are TRBV19 and TRBJ1-1; TRBD1 is a possible D gene (6 bases). The CDR3 runs to 16 residues. Trimming left V 1 base short and J 4 bases short, with 16 bases between. Germline CDR1 is LNHDA and CDR2 is SQIVND (reference sequence). CDR3 protein: CASSIGATGRGTEAFF. The CDR3 DNA is TGTGCCAGTAGTATAGGGGCCACAGGGCGCGGCACTGAAGCTTTCTTT.

The chain recombines TRBV20-1 with TRBJ2-3, with 11 positions matching TRBD2. The junction had 6 bases not matched to a gene; V was cut back by 2 bases and J by 2 bases. Germline V lookup: CDR1 DFQATT, CDR2 SNEGSKA (reference sequence). CDR3 length: 16 amino acids. The CDR3 loop is CSARIRLAGNTDTQYF. The DNA for the CDR3 is TGCAGTGCTAGAATCAGACTAGCGGGGAACACAGATACGCAGTATTTT.